This TCR beta chain was sequenced for a study of personalized T cell therapy for brain tumors (dated by TCRdb to the early 2020s). Regarding the study in general: To find peptides restricted to tumors, the investigators applied a proteogenomic strategy integrating mass spectrometry proteomics and sequencing of tumor DNA/RNA.

This clone was seen at least ten times. The antigen it binds to is not known. Per-base quality was not reported, and no clone a single base away is much larger than it. The junction carries 20 bases between V and J, which are trimmed by 5 bases and 9 bases respectively. The CDR3 goes from the cysteine to the phenylalanine over 15 residues. Left in the record is the CDR3 DNA by itself, 45 bases read in frame from the first base. The germline V gene yields MDHEN for CDR1 and SYDVKM for CDR2. Ficoll density gradient centrifugation was used to isolate PBMCs, and IL-4 and GM-CSF were used to differentiate adherent monocytes into dendritic cells. Peptide-loaded DCs were irradiated and co-cultured with non-adherent cells at a 1:10 ratio, and on day 7 the proliferating cells were restimulated with fresh peptide-loaded DCs. For the first stimulation the culture received IL-6, IL-7, IL-12 and IL-15, the second stimulation used IL-7 plus IL-2, and the third used IL-2 alone. The expanded cells that were used for TCR sequencing were subjected to cryopreservation.

An RNeasy Mini Kit was used to extract RNA from the peptide-stimulated T cells, and the extracted RNA was used as input for TCR beta CDR3 sequencing. TCR Vbeta CDR3 sequencing was performed with the immunoSEQ platform at survey-level resolution. The paper's data handling went like this. Sequence results were analyzed and compiled with immunoSEQ ANALYZER v3.0. The table was pulled from immuneACCESS by TCRdb, which kept in-frame rearrangements only. Such tables lose some clones; where checked, under half of the loss comes from unresolved V genes, and the rest has no known cause. Clone size and the V and J calls come from that table; the DNA yielded D and trimming. The sample table contains about 1,800 clones; only one count was recorded for less than 25% of them. 43% of the sample is in the top ten clones.

This receptor was taken from a human donor with medulloblastoma. The V and J segments used are TRBV28 and TRBJ2-4; the D gene may be TRBD1 or TRBD2, since each aligns over 5 bases. What was sequenced was a T cell product expanded with peptides in culture. The sequence in DNA is TGTGCCAGCAGTAAAGGGACGCTGAGGGGACCCATTCAGTACTTC. Translated, this is CASSKGTLRGPIQYF.